This TCR beta chain was observed in a study of blood T cell repertoires in COVID-19. Measured with immunoSEQ multiplex PCR; TCRdb has only the in-frame clones, and not every one. The repertoire holds 150,000 or so clones, with 85% as singletons. The CDR3 runs 13 residues. The ends lost 7 bases at V and 4 bases at J; junction bases unmatched: 3. The V gene's germline CDR1 is MNHEY and CDR2 SVGAGI. The chain employs TRBV6-5 and TRBJ1-2; 10 positions match TRBD1. The sequencing sample was made of peripheral blood. This receptor was taken from a woman aged 45-65 years with COVID-19, enrolled during active disease. CDR3 nucleotide sequence: TGTGCCAGCAACCGGGACAGGGGCTATGGCTACACCTTC. Encoded protein: CASNRDRGYGYTF.